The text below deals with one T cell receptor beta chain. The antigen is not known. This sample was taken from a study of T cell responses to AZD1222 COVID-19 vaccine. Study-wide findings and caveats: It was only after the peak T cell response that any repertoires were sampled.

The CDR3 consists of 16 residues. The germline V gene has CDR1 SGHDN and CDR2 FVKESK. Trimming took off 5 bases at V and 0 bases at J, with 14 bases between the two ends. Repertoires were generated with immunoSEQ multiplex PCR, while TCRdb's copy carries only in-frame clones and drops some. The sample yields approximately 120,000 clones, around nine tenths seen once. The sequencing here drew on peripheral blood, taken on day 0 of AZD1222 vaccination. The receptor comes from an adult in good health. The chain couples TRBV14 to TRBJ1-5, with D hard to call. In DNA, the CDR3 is TGTGCCAGCAGCGAACCTTATCCACCTAGCAATCAGCCCCAGCATTTT. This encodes CASSEPYPPSNQPQHF.